Sequencing of this TCR beta chain was carried out in a study of patients and donors after allogeneic stem cell transplantation. Trimming removed 7 bases from V and 10 bases from J; junction bases left unmatched: 11. The CDR3 has 14 residues. Germline-derived CDR1 and CDR2 are SGHRS and YFSETQ. Via MiXCR, TCRdb re-called the RT-PCR reads, giving one row per CDR3 protein. Among hundreds of thousands of distinct CDR3 sequences listed, 16% were seen once. This clonotype was observed a handful of times. Sequencing was carried out using blood, either unsorted or a sorted T cell fraction (not recorded which). The chain joins TRBV5-1 to TRBJ2-1; TRBD2 agrees at 10 bases. The receptor's source is a human donor who was either an allogeneic HSCT recipient or a stem cell or donor lymphocyte infusion donor (not recorded which). It is not recorded whose cells these are; they may come from a transplant donor. CDR3 amino acids: CASRRLAGPKEQFF. The CDR3 bases are TGCGCCAGCCGTCGACTAGCGGGCCCTAAGGAGCAGTTCTTC.